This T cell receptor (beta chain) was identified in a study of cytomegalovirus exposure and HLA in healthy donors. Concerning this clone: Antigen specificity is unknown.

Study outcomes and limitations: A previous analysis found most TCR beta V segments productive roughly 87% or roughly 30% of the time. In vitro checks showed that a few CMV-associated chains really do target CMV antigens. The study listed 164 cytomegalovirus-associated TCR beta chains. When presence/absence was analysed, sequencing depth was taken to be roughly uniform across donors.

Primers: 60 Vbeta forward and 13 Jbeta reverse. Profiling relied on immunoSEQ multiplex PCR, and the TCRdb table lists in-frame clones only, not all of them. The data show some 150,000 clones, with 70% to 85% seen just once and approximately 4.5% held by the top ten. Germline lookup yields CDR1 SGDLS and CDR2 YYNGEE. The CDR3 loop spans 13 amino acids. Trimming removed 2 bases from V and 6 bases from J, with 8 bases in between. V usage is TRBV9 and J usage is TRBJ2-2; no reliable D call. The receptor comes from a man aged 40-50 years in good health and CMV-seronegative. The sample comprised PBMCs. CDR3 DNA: TGTGCCAGCAGCGTCGAGTTTGCCGGGGAGCTGTTTTTT. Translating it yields CASSVEFAGELFF.